The 32 T cell receptor beta chains listed next were all sequenced from one sample in a study of T cell responses to AZD1222 COVID-19 vaccine. Profiling relied on immunoSEQ multiplex PCR, and the TCRdb table lists in-frame clones only, not all of them. The repertoire holds 120,000 or so clones, with about 89% as singletons. Sequenced material: peripheral blood, taken on day 0 of AZD1222 vaccination. The receptor set was obtained from an adult in good health.

V is TRBV30 and J is TRBJ1-1, with 7 bases matching TRBD1. The CDR3 is made up of 16 amino acids. J was trimmed by 4 bases and V by 4 bases; bases with no gene match: 15. Germline-derived CDR1 and CDR2 are GTSNPN and SVGIG (reference sequence). The chain's CDR3 is CAWKGGNRGTSTEAFF. In DNA, the CDR3 is TGTGCCTGGAAGGGAGGAAACAGGGGAACTAGCACTGAAGCTTTCTTT.

The chain employs TRBV9 and TRBJ1-2; D might be TRBD1 (5 bases). Germline V gene lookup returns CDR1 SGDLS and CDR2 YYNGEE. Trimming shortened V by 2 bases and J by 7 bases, and 12 bases separated the two germline ends. The CDR3 has 13 amino acids. CDR3 protein: CASSVSGTLGYTF. CDR3 DNA sequence: TGTGCCAGCAGCGTCTCCGGGACGCTTGGCTACACCTTC. Filled out from reference TRBV9 and TRBJ1-2, the complete variable domain reads DSGVTQTPKHLITATGQRVTLRCSPRSGDLSVYWYQQSLDQGLQFLIQYYNGEERAKGNILERFSAQQFPDLHSELNLSSLELGDSALYFCASSVSGTLGYTFGSGTRLTVV.

The chain recombines TRBV6-6 with TRBJ2-7, with TRBD1 matching over 9 bases. This CDR3 is 15 amino acids long. V lost 5 bases and J lost 2; bases outside the gene matches: 7. CDR1 is MNHNY and CDR2 is SVGAGI in the germline V gene (reference sequence). This chain's CDR3 is CASSATGTGPYEQYF. CDR3 DNA: TGTGCCAGCAGTGCTACCGGGACAGGGCCCTACGAGCAGTACTTC.

The gene calls are TRBV6-5 and TRBJ1-1; maybe TRBD1 (6 bases). Looked up from germline, CDR1 is MNHEY and CDR2 is SVGAGI. V gave up 6 bases and J gave up 6 bases, with 11 bases separating them. The length of the CDR3 is 12 residues. The chain's CDR3 is CASRLGASEAFF. The CDR3 DNA is TGTGCCAGCAGGCTGGGGGCCTCTGAAGCTTTCTTT.

This clone has only one observation. The rearrangement links TRBV10-3 to TRBJ1-4; unclear D gene. Trimming left V 4 bases short and J 8 bases short, with 11 bases between. CDR3 size: 13 residues. CDR1 is ENHRY, CDR2 SYGVKD, per germline. CDR3 nucleotide sequence: TGTGCCATCAGTGTACAGCTACAAGAAAAACTGTTTTTT. As protein: CAISVQLQEKLFF.

The chain couples TRBV30 to TRBJ2-5, with D tentatively TRBD2 (5 bases). CDR3 size: 15 residues. V was trimmed by 0 bases and J by 5 bases, leaving 16 bases between them. Germline-derived CDR1 and CDR2 are GTSNPN and SVGIG (reference sequence). The CDR3 region is CAWSVLTLAGETQYF. The DNA of the CDR3 is TGTGCCTGGAGTGTACTAACGCTAGCTGGGGAGACCCAGTACTTC.

The chain carries TRBV5-1 and TRBJ1-1; a possible D gene is TRBD1 (6 bases). V lost 3 bases to trimming and J lost 2 bases, with 14 bases between them. The V gene's germline CDR1 is SGHRS and CDR2 YFSETQ. This CDR3 comprises 15 residues. In DNA, the CDR3 is TGCGCCAGCAGCTCCAACAGGGAGTCCAACACTGAAGCTTTCTTT. Its protein product is CASSSNRESNTEAFF.

This clone appeared a single time. V gene TRBV28 combines with J gene TRBJ1-4; D perhaps matches TRBD1 (6 bases). Germline V lookup: CDR1 MDHEN, CDR2 SYDVKM. V dropped 4 bases and J dropped 8 bases, with 17 bases sitting between them. CDR3 size: 15 residues. The CDR3 spells CASSSTRGGREKLFF. The CDR3 DNA reads as TGTGCCAGCAGTTCTACCAGGGGAGGGAGGGAAAAACTGTTTTTT.

Worth noting for this clone: The same CDR3 arises from other DNA sequences in this sample as well. V is TRBV28 and J is TRBJ2-7; D is unresolved. Trimming pared 2 bases from V and 4 bases from J, leaving 9 bases between. CDR3 length: 13 residues. Germline V gene sequence: CDR1 MDHEN, CDR2 SYDVKM. The CDR3 here is CASSLSPRYEQYF. The CDR3 DNA reads TGTGCCAGCAGTTTAAGTCCCCGATACGAGCAGTACTTC.

The chain is built from TRBV11-2 and TRBJ1-1; TRBD1 agrees at 8 bases. J lost 4 bases, V lost 1 base, and 5 bases had no gene match. Germline V gene sequence: CDR1 SGHAT, CDR2 FQNNGV. This CDR3 comprises 15 residues. In DNA, the CDR3 is TGTGCCAGCAGCTTAGCAGGGGGCTTGGTCACTGAAGCTTTCTTT. Amino acids: CASSLAGGLVTEAFF.

The V and J genes are TRBV19 and TRBJ1-2; no clear D. The germline CDR1 and CDR2 sequences are LNHDA and SQIVND (reference sequence). The V end was cut by 5 bases, the J end by 4 bases, with 11 bases between. This CDR3 has 13 amino acids. CDR3 DNA: TGTGCCAGTAGTGTCACCGGGGTCTATGGCTACACCTTC. It specifies CASSVTGVYGYTF.

This clone was seen a few times. V and J are TRBV3-1 (or the pseudogene TRBV3-2) and TRBJ1-2; 7 bases are shared with TRBD1. With 6 bases clipped from V and 8 bases from J, the junction kept 9 bases outside the gene matches. The CDR3 is made up of 13 amino acids. Germline CDR1 and CDR2: LGHDT and YNNKEL (reference sequence). CDR3 protein: CASSSRQGWGYTF. CDR3 nucleotide sequence: TGTGCCAGCAGTTCCAGACAGGGCTGGGGCTACACCTTC.

The chain employs TRBV11-2 and TRBJ1-1; TRBD1 aligns across 7 bases. CDR3 length equals 16 residues. V shed 1 base and J 4 bases; nucleotides not matched to a gene: 9. Germline loops: CDR1 SGHAT, CDR2 FQNNGV. The CDR3: CASSLGYRGAFTEAFF. The CDR3 bases are TGTGCCAGCAGCTTAGGGTACAGGGGAGCATTCACTGAAGCTTTCTTT.

The gene calls are TRBV5-1 and TRBJ2-5; D is tentatively TRBD1 or TRBD2 (7 bases each). The CDR3 loop spans 17 amino acids. The V gene lost 0 bases and the J gene lost 2 bases, with 17 bases spanning the gap. Germline CDR1 is SGHRS and CDR2 is YFSETQ. CDR3 DNA: TGCGCCAGCAGCTTGGTATCGACAGGGAGGGGGCAAGAGACCCAGTACTTC. It specifies CASSLVSTGRGQETQYF.

This clone has just a few counts. This rearrangement joins TRBV27 to TRBJ1-3; 7 bases agree with TRBD1. The V gene's germline CDR1 is MNHEY and CDR2 SMNVEV (reference sequence). This CDR3 region has 16 residues. The V gene end was trimmed by 3 bases and the J gene end by 5 bases; junction bases not matched to a gene: 10. CDR3 residues: CASSFGQGESRNTIYF. In DNA, the CDR3 is TGTGCCAGCAGTTTTGGGCAGGGGGAATCCCGAAACACCATATATTTT.

The table lists this clone with a few counts. The chain couples TRBV18 to TRBJ1-1, with D maybe TRBD1 (5 bases). Trimming left V 3 bases short and J 7 bases short, with 9 bases between. CDR1 and CDR2 (germline): KGHSH, LQKENI. The CDR3 extends over 12 amino acids. CDR3 residues: CASSPEGIEAFF. CDR3 sequence (DNA): TGTGCCAGCTCACCCGAGGGGATTGAAGCTTTCTTT.

This sequence joins TRBV28 and TRBJ1-5, with TRBD1 matching 7 bases. CDR3 length equals 14 residues. V lost 5 bases and J lost 4; bases outside the gene matches: 5. The germline V gene encodes CDR1 MDHEN and CDR2 SYDVKM. The chain's CDR3 is CASSPGGGNQPQHF. CDR3 in DNA: TGTGCCAGCAGTCCAGGGGGGGGGAATCAGCCCCAGCATTTT.

This CDR3 reads CASSTGTGSPETQYF. The CDR3 coding sequence is TGCGCCAGCAGCACGGGGACAGGTTCCCCAGAGACCCAGTACTTC. The chain recombines TRBV5-1 with TRBJ2-5; 8 nucleotides match TRBD1. J lost 4 bases, V lost 4 bases, and 9 bases had no gene match. In germline, CDR1 is SGHRS, CDR2 YFSETQ. This CDR3 comprises 15 residues.

This clone appeared a single time. The chain is built from TRBV2 and TRBJ1-6; perhaps TRBD1 as D (6 bases). The CDR3 length is 17 residues. Trimming took 8 bases from V and 5 from J, leaving 22 bases between them. From germline, CDR1 is SNHLY and CDR2 FYNNEI. The CDR3 spells CASGYPGQGIDNSPLHF. The DNA for the CDR3 is TGTGCCAGCGGGTACCCGGGGCAGGGGATAGATAATTCACCCCTCCACTTT.

The gene calls are TRBV2 and TRBJ2-3; tentatively, D is TRBD1 (6 bases). V was shortened by 5 bases and J by 0 bases, with 15 bases between the two germline ends. The germline gives CDR1 SNHLY, CDR2 FYNNEI. CDR3 size: 16 residues. The CDR3 loop is CASSRKGEGSTDTQYF. In DNA form, the CDR3 reads TGTGCCAGCAGTCGAAAGGGGGAAGGGAGCACAGATACGCAGTATTTT.

The rearrangement links TRBV5-6 to TRBJ1-5; D uncertain. This CDR3 is 16 amino acids long. Germline V gives CDR1 SGHDT, CDR2 YYEEEE. Trimming cost V 6 bases and J 1 base, with 17 bases left between them. CDR3 sequence (DNA): TGTGCCAGCACCCTTTTTAGGTTGTCGAGCAATCAGCCCCAGCATTTT. As protein: CASTLFRLSSNQPQHF.

The gene calls are TRBV3-1 (or the pseudogene TRBV3-2) and TRBJ1-3, with a tentative D call TRBD1 (6 bases). Germline assignment: CDR1 LGHDT and CDR2 YNNKEL (reference sequence). V was clipped by 1 base and J by 2 bases, with 27 bases between them. The CDR3 is 21 amino acids. The CDR3 coding sequence is TGTGCCAGCAGCCAAGTTCCAGCGGGACAAAGCGGTCCGGGGGCTGGAAACACCATATATTTT. This gives the protein CASSQVPAGQSGPGAGNTIYF.

The V call is TRBV30, the J call TRBJ1-2, with no clear D. V was trimmed by 4 bases and J by 2 bases, leaving 11 bases between them. Germline V gene data show CDR1 as GTSNPN and CDR2 as SVGIG (reference sequence). The CDR3 consists of 13 residues. The CDR3 nucleotides are TGTGCCTGGAATGTTGCCAACAACTATGGCTACACCTTC. This gives the protein CAWNVANNYGYTF.

This clone was seen more than once but under ten times. The J gene is TRBJ2-7, the V gene TRBV5-4; D gene uncertain. This CDR3 contains 13 residues. Germline V lookup: CDR1 SGHNT, CDR2 YYREEE (reference sequence). Between the trimmed V and J ends, which lost 0 bases and 6 bases, there was a span of 10 bases. Written as DNA, the CDR3 is TGTGCCAGCAGCTTGGCGAGAATGGCCGAGCAGTACTTC. Amino acids: CASSLARMAEQYF.

The chain has TRBV5-1 and TRBJ1-2, with 7 bases lining up with TRBD1. The trim removed 4 bases at V and 4 bases at J, leaving 7 bases unmatched. The V gene's germline CDR1 is SGHRS and CDR2 YFSETQ. This CDR3 comprises 14 residues. CDR3 in amino acids: CASSPGTASYGYTF. In DNA form, the CDR3 reads TGCGCCAGCAGCCCCGGGACAGCCTCCTATGGCTACACCTTC. Filled out from reference TRBV5-1 and TRBJ1-2, the complete variable domain reads KAGVTQTPRYLIKTRGQQVTLSCSPISGHRSVSWYQQTPGQGLQFLFEYFSETQRNKGNFPGRFSGRQFSNSRSEMNVSTLELGDSALYLCASSPGTASYGYTFGSGTRLTVV.

The V and J genes are TRBV7-6 and TRBJ2-7; no firm D call. The length of the CDR3 is 14 residues. Trimming removed 5 bases at V and 3 bases at J, with 14 bases between. Per the germline V gene, CDR1 is SGHVS and CDR2 is FNYEAQ. CDR3 amino acids: CASSPRGQSYEQYF. The CDR3 coding sequence is TGTGCCAGCAGCCCCCGAGGTCAGAGCTACGAGCAGTACTTC. The full variable domain, its missing parts supplied by reference TRBV7-6 and TRBJ2-7, is GAGVSQSPRYKVTKRGQDVALRCDPISGHVSLYWYRQALGQGPEFLTYFNYEAQQDKSGLPNDRFSAERPEGSISTLTIQRTEQRDSAMYRCASSPRGQSYEQYFGPGTRLTVT.

This clone was found once. V gene TRBV3-1 (or the pseudogene TRBV3-2) combines with J gene TRBJ2-2; 7 nucleotides agree with TRBD2. CDR1 is LGHDT, CDR2 YNNKEL, per germline (reference sequence). The V gene end was trimmed by 0 bases and the J gene end by 5 bases; junction bases not matched to a gene: 3. The CDR3 has 15 residues. The CDR3 loop reads CASSQDSGRTGELFF. CDR3 DNA sequence: TGTGCCAGCAGCCAAGATTCCGGGAGGACCGGGGAGCTGTTTTTT.

The J gene is TRBJ2-2, the V gene TRBV19; D is ambiguous. V was cut by 8 bases and J by 6 bases, with 10 bases left in between. There are 12 residues in the CDR3. In germline, CDR1 is LNHDA, CDR2 SQIVND (reference sequence). The CDR3: CASQYLAGELFF. CDR3 in DNA: TGTGCCAGTCAGTACTTGGCCGGGGAGCTGTTTTTT.

The chain recombines TRBV18 with TRBJ1-6; 7 bases fit TRBD1. V was pared by 5 bases and J by 3 bases, with 4 bases of the junction left unmatched. CDR1 is KGHSH and CDR2 is LQKENI in the germline V gene. This CDR3 comprises 15 residues. CDR3 coding DNA: TGTGCCAGCTCAGCCGGGACAGACTATAATTCACCCCTCCACTTT. The encoded protein is CASSAGTDYNSPLHF.

The V call is TRBV3-1 (or the pseudogene TRBV3-2), the J call TRBJ1-3; D unresolved. The CDR3 consists of 15 residues. Germline V CDR1 and CDR2: LGHDT, YNNKEL (reference sequence). V lost 0 bases and J lost 0, with 6 bases in between. The DNA for the CDR3 is TGTGCCAGCAGCCAAGACAGTCTCTCTGGAAACACCATATATTTT. Its translation is CASSQDSLSGNTIYF.

The V gene is TRBV2, the J gene TRBJ1-5, with D hard to call. V lost 4 bases and J lost 2, with 9 bases in between. Looked up from germline, CDR1 is SNHLY and CDR2 is FYNNEI. This CDR3 comprises 14 residues. DNA of the CDR3: TGTGCCAGCAGTGTCTCCTCCCGCAATCAGCCCCAGCATTTT. Residues: CASSVSSRNQPQHF.

This clone was counted once. The chain is built from TRBV11-3 and TRBJ2-5; D is perhaps TRBD1 or TRBD2 (5 bases each). The V end was cut by 7 bases, the J end by 1 base, with 16 bases between. This CDR3 has 15 amino acids. Germline values: CDR1 SGHNT, CDR2 YENEEA. CDR3 DNA: TGTGCCAGCACCCCGGGGTTCGGGGCCCAAGAGACCCAGTACTTC. Amino acid sequence: CASTPGFGAQETQYF. Full variable domain (rest looked up from reference TRBV11-3 and TRBJ2-5): EAGVVQSPRYKIIEKKQPVAFWCNPISGHNTLYWYLQNLGQGPELLIRYENEEAVDDSQLPKDRFSAERLKGVDSTLKIQPAELGDSAVYLCASTPGFGAQETQYFGPGTRLLVL.